This T cell receptor beta chain was sequenced during a study of neoadjuvant anti-PD-1 for oral cavity cancer. About the research overall: Around day 43, patients without progression received a fourth nivolumab dose before surgery.

The ends were cut back, 3 bases at V and 2 bases at J, with 8 bases in the middle. This CDR3 is built from 14 residues. The germline V gene has CDR1 SEHNR and CDR2 FQNEAQ (reference sequence). Blood libraries mostly used around 500 ng genomic DNA, six replicates each. Data came from immunoSEQ multiplex PCR; TCRdb stores just in-frame clones and leaves some out. The table lists about 14,000 clones, about 65% of them singletons. The specimen was PBMCs, collected before nivolumab (anti-PD-1) treatment. This clonotype was sampled from a person between 40 and 80 years old with oral cavity squamous cell carcinoma. The chain links TRBV7-9 to TRBJ1-5; D ambiguous. CDR3: CASSLTAGNQPQHF. CDR3 coding DNA: TGTGCCAGCAGCTTGACGGCGGGCAATCAGCCCCAGCATTTT.